The TCR beta chain under discussion was sequenced for a study of blood T cell repertoires in COVID-19. Study summary: From T cells, B-cell-depleted T cells, or PBMCs came the material, which was cDNA or gDNA.

The ends were cut back, 3 bases at V and 0 bases at J, with 5 bases in the middle. Germline lookup yields CDR1 LNHDA and CDR2 SQIVND (reference sequence). The CDR3 runs to 13 residues. Authors' methods: Nucleated cell number was recorded as an estimate derived from reference gene primer amplification. Clones were sequenced by immunoSEQ multiplex PCR, and TCRdb holds only the in-frame ones, with some missing. The V and J calls and clone size are taken from that table; D and trimming were inferred from the DNA. The profile covers 200,000 to 250,000 clones, with around 82% appearing a single time and roughly 13% taken by the ten largest.

The sample was peripheral blood. The receptor was derived from a human donor in a cohort sampled during active COVID-19. The chain links TRBV19 to TRBJ2-5; D uncertain. The CDR3 spells CASSIEYQETQYF. The CDR3 DNA is TGTGCCAGTAGTATTGAGTACCAAGAGACCCAGTACTTC.